This is a list of T cell receptor beta chains from one sample in a study of neurological immune-mediated disorders. From the 5' RACE reads, TCRdb called clonotypes with MiXCR, one entry per CDR3 protein. The sample consists of under 45,000 distinct CDR3 sequences, about 15% of them appearing once. The sample was CD4+ T cells from blood. The receptor set was obtained from a woman aged 55-69 years with HTLV-1-associated myelopathy (HAM/TSP). Each CDR3 is given with its conserved first and last residue. The D gene is left open where the match is weak. Size is stated for part of the rows, as once, few or many counts, or as a class when the clone is expanded.

many	-	TRBV14	TRBJ2-1	TGTGCCAGCACACCATTCCAGGGATCCTACAATGAGCAGTTCTTC	CASTPFQGSYNEQFF
-	TRBD2	TRBV20-1	TRBJ2-3	TGCAGTGCTAGAGGGCGGGGGGTGGAAACAGATACGCAGTATTTT	CSARGRGVETDTQYF
many	-	TRBV5-1	TRBJ1-5	TGCGCCAGCAGCTTGGACGGCTATAGCAATCAGCCCCAGCATTTT	CASSLDGYSNQPQHF
many	TRBD1	TRBV7-8	TRBJ2-7	TGTGCCAGCAGCCCAACGAGACAGGGATTGGATAACGAGCAGTACTTC	CASSPTRQGLDNEQYF
many	-	TRBV5-5	TRBJ1-5	TGTGCCAGCAAACGACGGGAGGGTGGCAATCAGCCCCAGCATTTT	CASKRREGGNQPQHF
-	TRBD1	TRBV7-6	TRBJ2-7	TGTGCCAGCAGCCAAAAACAGGGGTACGAGCAGTACTTC	CASSQKQGYEQYF
many	-	TRBV12-3/TRBV12-4	TRBJ2-7	TGTGCCAGCAGTGTAAATGGGGACGAGCAGTACTTC	CASSVNGDEQYF
many	-	TRBV10-1	TRBJ1-1	TGCGCCAGCAGTGAGGGTAGGGTGGACACTGAAGCTTTCTTT	CASSEGRVDTEAFF
many	-	TRBV6-1	TRBJ2-2	TGTGCCAGCAGTGGGCTCCGGACGGGCACCGGGGAGCTGTTTTTT	CASSGLRTGTGELFF
many	-	TRBV4-1	TRBJ2-2	TGCGCCAGCAGCCAAGAAGGACGAGTAGGGAACACCGGGGAGCTGTTTTTT	CASSQEGRVGNTGELFF
-	TRBD2	TRBV10-3	TRBJ2-2	TGTTCCATCAGTGACATGGGCGGGGGTAACACCGGGGAGCTGTTTTTT	CSISDMGGGNTGELFF
many	-	TRBV20-1	TRBJ1-1	TGCAGTGCTACGGTCCCGGAGGGGCCACTTCTGAACACTGAAGCTTTCTTT	CSATVPEGPLLNTEAFF
few	-	TRBV28	TRBJ2-1	TGTGCCAGTAAAAGTGGACGAACCTACAATGAGCAGTTCTTC	CASKSGRTYNEQFF
-	-	TRBV10-3	TRBJ2-5	TGTGCCATCAGTGAGTCGAGGGGGGACCAACAGACCCACTCCTTC	CAISESRGDQQTHSF
many	TRBD1	TRBV20-1	TRBJ1-3	TGCAGTGCTCCGACAGGGACTGGAAACACCATATATTTT	CSAPTGTGNTIYF
many	-	TRBV3-1	TRBJ1-1	TGTGCCAGCAGCCAACAGAGGAACACTGAAGCTTTCTTT	CASSQQRNTEAFF
many	TRBD1	TRBV5-1	TRBJ1-4	TGCGCCAGCAGCATACTCGGGACAGGGAATGAAAAACTGTTTTTT	CASSILGTGNEKLFF
many	-	TRBV6-5	TRBJ2-5	TGTGCCAGCAGGACTGGACAGCCGTACCAAGAGACCCAGTACTTC	CASRTGQPYQETQYF
many	-	TRBV6-5	TRBJ1-6	TGTGCCAGCAGTTACTCGGAACAGGGTCACTCACCCCTCCACTTT	CASSYSEQGHSPLHF
many	-	TRBV5-1	TRBJ1-1	TGCGCCAGCAGCTCGACAGCGAACACTGAAGCTTTCTTT	CASSSTANTEAFF
many	-	TRBV6-6	TRBJ2-7	TGTGCCAGCAGTTACTACTGGATGGACAGGAGGGTCTACTTC	CASSYYWMDRRVYF
many	TRBD2	TRBV10-3	TRBJ2-7	TGTGCCATCAGCGGGACTAGCGGGGGGGCCGAGCAGTACTTC	CAISGTSGGAEQYF
many	TRBD2	TRBV7-9	TRBJ2-5	TGTGCCAGCAGCTCCCGGGGACTAGCGGGGCTCGAGACCCAGTACTTC	CASSSRGLAGLETQYF
many	-	TRBV20-1	TRBJ1-3	TGCAGTGCTAATCCCGTGAGCTCTGGAAACACCATATATTTT	CSANPVSSGNTIYF
many	-	TRBV20-1	TRBJ1-1	TGCAGTGCTAGATTCGTGCTGAACACTGAAGCTTTCTTT	CSARFVLNTEAFF
-	TRBD1	TRBV5-1	TRBJ2-7	TGCGCCAGTCCGGGACAGGGTGGTGGCGAGCAGTACTTC	CASPGQGGGEQYF
many	-	TRBV20-1	TRBJ1-3	TGCAGTGCTAGAGATTGGAGGGTGGGGAACACCATATATTTT	CSARDWRVGNTIYF
-	TRBD1	TRBV6-6	TRBJ1-6	TGTGCCAGCCAGGCCGGGACAGAGAGCTCGACCCTCCACTTT	CASQAGTESSTLHF
many	-	TRBV7-3	TRBJ1-1	TGTGCCAGCAGCCGGAGTAGCCGAGGCACTGAAGCTTTCTTT	CASSRSSRGTEAFF
-	-	TRBV5-5	TRBJ2-7	TGTGCCAGCAGCCGGCCCGCCTCGGGCGAGCAGTACTTC	CASSRPASGEQYF
many	TRBD2	TRBV6-6	TRBJ2-5	TGTGCCAGCAGTTACTCCGGGGGTAGCGGGGGGGCCCAAGAGACCCAGTACTTC	CASSYSGGSGGAQETQYF
-	TRBD2	TRBV5-1	TRBJ2-1	TGCGCCAGCAGCTGGGGAATAGCGGGAGGTTACAATGAGCAGTTCTTC	CASSWGIAGGYNEQFF
many	-	TRBV20-1	TRBJ1-1	TGCAGTGCTAGAGATAAGACTCACGAGGGAGCTTTCTTT	CSARDKTHEGAFF
-	TRBD1	TRBV11-2	TRBJ2-3	TGTGCCAGCAGCACAGGGACAGTAACCCCTAGAACAGATACGCAGTATTTT	CASSTGTVTPRTDTQYF
many	-	TRBV5-5	TRBJ2-3	TGTGCCAGCAGCTTAATGACTAGTTTGGCGCACACAGATACGCAGTATTTT	CASSLMTSLAHTDTQYF
-	TRBD1	TRBV30	TRBJ1-2	TGTGCCTGGATGGGACAGGGAAGCTATGGCTACACCTTC	CAWMGQGSYGYTF
many	TRBD1	TRBV6-5	TRBJ2-7	TGTGCCAGCAGTCAAGGACAGGGCAACCCAAGCTCCTACGAGCAGTACTTC	CASSQGQGNPSSYEQYF
many	TRBD2	TRBV12-3/TRBV12-4	TRBJ2-3	TGTGCCAGCAGGCCGGGACTAGCGGGGGCCACAGATACGCAGTATTTT	CASRPGLAGATDTQYF
many	-	TRBV5-1	TRBJ2-3	TGCGCCAGCAGCCCCGCCCGCGGGTCAGGCACAGATACGCAGTATTTT	CASSPARGSGTDTQYF
-	-	TRBV5-5	TRBJ1-1	TGTGCCAGCAGCTTGAACGTGCGCACTGAAGCTTTCTTT	CASSLNVRTEAFF
many	TRBD2	TRBV20-1	TRBJ2-1	TGCAGTGCTGAGGGGTGGGTGGGTAGCGGGGGGAACAATGAGCAGTTCTTC	CSAEGWVGSGGNNEQFF
many	TRBD1	TRBV29-1	TRBJ1-1	TGCAGCGTTCGAGTAGGGACAGGGAGCTCGACAGCTTTCTTT	CSVRVGTGSSTAFF
many	TRBD1	TRBV5-1	TRBJ2-1	TGCGCCTCAACGGACAGGCCCGGGATCTACAATGAGCAGTTCTTC	CASTDRPGIYNEQFF
many	TRBD1	TRBV6-5	TRBJ1-2	TGTGCCAGCAACGGACAGGGCAACAACTATGGCTACACCTTC	CASNGQGNNYGYTF
many	-	TRBV7-8	TRBJ2-2	TGTGCCAGCAGCTCGCTCACCGGGGAGCTGTTTTTT	CASSSLTGELFF
many	-	TRBV20-1	TRBJ1-1	TGCAGTGCTAGGAGGGACAATAGGGACACTGAAGCTTTCTTT	CSARRDNRDTEAFF
many	TRBD1	TRBV5-6	TRBJ2-3	TGTGCCAGCAGCTACGGGACAGTGAAAGATACGCAGTATTTT	CASSYGTVKDTQYF
many	-	TRBV5-1	TRBJ2-3	TGCGCCAGCAGGCTCCGCCATGGGGGGACAGATACGCAGTATTTT	CASRLRHGGTDTQYF
few	-	TRBV5-6	TRBJ1-1	TGTGCCAGCAGCTTGGACTGGGATACCGCTGAAGCTTTCTTT	CASSLDWDTAEAFF
many	TRBD2	TRBV5-1	TRBJ2-3	TGCGCCAGCAGCTCATCGGCTAGCGGGGGGAGCACAGATACGCAGTATTTT	CASSSSASGGSTDTQYF
many	-	TRBV15	TRBJ2-6	TGTGCCACCAGCAGAGTGGGCTCTGGGGCCAACGTCCTGACTTTC	CATSRVGSGANVLTF
-	-	TRBV6-6	TRBJ1-5	TGTGCCAGCAGTACCGGGGGTACTCAGCCCCAGCATTTT	CASSTGGTQPQHF
medium-sized	-	TRBV5-1	TRBJ1-1	TGCGCCAGCAGCTTGGGGGGGTTGAACACTGAAGCTTTCTTT	CASSLGGLNTEAFF
many	-	TRBV7-9	TRBJ1-4	TGTGCCAGCAGCTTAGGCGCAAATCGCGTTGAAAAACTGTTTTTT	CASSLGANRVEKLFF
medium-sized	-	TRBV5-5	TRBJ1-2	TGTGCCAGCAGCCAGACAGAAGTAGCCGAGACCTATGGCTACACCTTC	CASSQTEVAETYGYTF
-	-	TRBV20-1	TRBJ1-3	TGCAGTGCGACCGGAATCTCAGGAAACACCATATATTTT	CSATGISGNTIYF
many	TRBD2	TRBV12-3/TRBV12-4	TRBJ2-5	TGTGCCAGCAGAACTAGCGGGGGCCAAGAGACCCAGTACTTC	CASRTSGGQETQYF
-	TRBD1	TRBV12-3/TRBV12-4	TRBJ2-7	TGTGCCAGCAGTCCCCGGACAGGGACCTACGAGCAGTACTTC	CASSPRTGTYEQYF
many	-	TRBV20-1	TRBJ2-7	TGCAGTGCTAGACCCAGAGGGGGGTTTGGGTCCTACGAGCAGTACTTC	CSARPRGGFGSYEQYF
many	-	TRBV20-1	TRBJ1-1	TGCAGTGCTAGAGTGAGCACTGAAGCTTTCTTT	CSARVSTEAFF